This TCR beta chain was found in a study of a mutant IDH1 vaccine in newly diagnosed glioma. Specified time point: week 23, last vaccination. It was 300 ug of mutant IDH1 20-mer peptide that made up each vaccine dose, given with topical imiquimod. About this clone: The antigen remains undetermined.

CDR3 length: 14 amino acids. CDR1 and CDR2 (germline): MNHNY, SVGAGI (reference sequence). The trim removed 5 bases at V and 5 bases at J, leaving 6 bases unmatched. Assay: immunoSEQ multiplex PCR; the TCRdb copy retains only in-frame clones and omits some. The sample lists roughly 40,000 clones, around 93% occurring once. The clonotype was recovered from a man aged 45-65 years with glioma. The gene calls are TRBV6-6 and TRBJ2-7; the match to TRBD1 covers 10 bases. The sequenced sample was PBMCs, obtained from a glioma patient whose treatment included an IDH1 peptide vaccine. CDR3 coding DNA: TGTGCCAGCAGTACCGGGACAGGGGCCAACGAGCAGTACTTC. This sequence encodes CASSTGTGANEQYF.